This TCR beta chain was profiled in a study of cytomegalovirus exposure and HLA in healthy donors. The study, taken as a whole, reports: Some TCR beta chains (about 170 of them) were listed as cytomegalovirus-associated. In a later analysis, 16,951 TCR beta sequences were associated with HLA alleles at 0.05 false discovery rate. In vitro data verified three CMV-associated chains as specific for CMV antigens. Later analysis found that TCR beta chains associated with HLA were more clonally expanded than other, equally common chains.

Notes on this clone: Its matching antigen is unknown.

It was with 60 Vbeta and 13 Jbeta primers that the PCR ran. Profiled with immunoSEQ multiplex PCR; TCRdb holds only in-frame clones, not every one. The data contain approximately 100,000 clones, under 80% of them singletons. The TCR was taken from a human donor in good health. The sample consisted of PBMCs.

CDR3 sequence (DNA): TGTGCCAGCAGCCCCGACAGGGGGCAAGGGCTCCACGAGCAGTACTTC. It codes for CASSPDRGQGLHEQYF. The chain combines TRBV7-2 with TRBJ2-5; 10 bases line up with TRBD1. The J call may be in error: the DNA end matches TRBJ2-7 better. The CDR3 loop spans 16 amino acids. The germline V gene encodes CDR1 SGHTA and CDR2 FQGNSA.